Each of the 10 T cell receptor beta chains below was sequenced from the same sample in a study of T cell changes during pregnancy in multiple sclerosis. The table came from immunoSEQ multiplex PCR; TCRdb's copy has only in-frame clones and leaves some out. The sample lists under 35,000 clones, 90% occurring once. Specimen: CD4+ T cells from peripheral blood mononuclear cells, collected in the third trimester of pregnancy. The receptors were sampled from a female donor in good health, enrolled as a control in a pregnancy study.

The V call is TRBV18, the J call TRBJ1-5; 7 nucleotides line up with TRBD1. With 6 bases clipped from V and 4 bases from J, the junction kept 6 bases outside the gene matches. The CDR3 consists of 14 residues. Germline lookup yields CDR1 KGHSH and CDR2 LQKENI. In DNA form, the CDR3 reads TGTGCCAGCTCCCGGGGGACAGCAAATCAGCCCCAGCATTTT. Translated: CASSRGTANQPQHF.

The V and J genes are TRBV11-2 and TRBJ1-6; D gene uncertain. CDR1 is SGHAT, CDR2 FQNNGV, per germline. The CDR3 totals 14 residues. Between the trimmed V and J ends, which lost 0 bases and 8 bases, there was a span of 8 bases. DNA of the CDR3: TGTGCCAGCAGCTTAGAACGGAGGGATTCACCCCTCCACTTT. It encodes CASSLERRDSPLHF.

The chain is built from TRBV5-4 and TRBJ2-3; 11 bases line up with TRBD2. J lost 4 bases, V lost 5 bases, and 6 bases had no gene match. The length of the CDR3 is 15 residues. Per the germline V gene, CDR1 is SGHNT and CDR2 is YYREEE (reference sequence). CDR3 amino acids: CASSFSGGAPDTQYF. For the CDR3, the DNA is TGTGCCAGCAGTTTTAGCGGGGGGGCCCCAGATACGCAGTATTTT.

This chain links TRBV12-5 with TRBJ1-1; unclear D gene. CDR3 length equals 13 residues. V was trimmed by 1 base and J by 11 bases, leaving 14 bases between them. The germline V gene has CDR1 LGHNT and CDR2 FRNRAP. The CDR3 here is CASGLDGVRFAFF. The DNA of the CDR3 is TGTGCTAGTGGTTTGGACGGGGTGCGGTTTGCTTTCTTT. The complete variable domain, with remaining parts taken from reference TRBV12-5 and TRBJ1-1, reads DARVTQTPRHKVTEMGQEVTMRCQPILGHNTVFWYRQTMMQGLELLAYFRNRAPLDDSGMPKDRFSAEMPDATLATLKIQPSEPRDSAVYFCASGLDGVRFAFFGQGTRLTVV.

Only a few counts were recorded for this clone. In nucleotides, the CDR3 is TGTGCCAGCAGTTCCCTGGGGGGGCCATCTGGCACAGATACGCAGTATTTT. This sequence encodes CASSSLGGPSGTDTQYF. The V gene is TRBV28, the J gene TRBJ2-3, with TRBD2 as a possible D gene (7 bases). CDR1 and CDR2 from the germline V gene are MDHEN and SYDVKM. Trimming stripped 4 bases from V and 1 base from J, with 18 bases between. The CDR3 runs 17 residues.

V and J are TRBV5-1 and TRBJ1-5, with D perhaps TRBD1 (5 bases). The CDR3 runs to 15 residues. The V gene's germline CDR1 is SGHRS and CDR2 YFSETQ. V lost 0 bases to trimming and J lost 0 bases, with 7 bases between them. CDR3 region: CASSLGQYSNQPQHF. The CDR3 DNA reads TGCGCCAGCAGCTTGGGACAGTATAGCAATCAGCCCCAGCATTTT.

This chain uses TRBV19 with TRBJ2-2; D is perhaps TRBD2 (5 bases). CDR1 and CDR2 (germline): LNHDA, SQIVND (reference sequence). CDR3 length: 13 amino acids. Between the trimmed V and J ends, which lost 6 bases and 6 bases, there was a span of 11 bases. The CDR3 loop reads CASRRVGAGELFF. CDR3 sequence (DNA): TGTGCCAGTAGGAGGGTGGGTGCCGGGGAGCTGTTTTTT.

This clone appeared a few times. The rearrangement joins TRBV5-6 to TRBJ1-3, with TRBD1 matching over 8 bases. CDR1 and CDR2 from the germline V gene are SGHDT and YYEEEE. Germline trimming cut 1 base from V and 3 bases from J; bases unmatched to any gene: 6. The CDR3 length is 16 residues. The CDR3 loop is CASSLLAGGSGNTIYF. CDR3 in DNA: TGTGCCAGCAGCTTGTTAGCAGGGGGCAGTGGAAACACCATATATTTT.

The chain joins TRBV11-3 to TRBJ1-2, with a weak D call TRBD1 (6 bases). Germline V gene lookup returns CDR1 SGHNT and CDR2 YENEEA. Trimming removed 5 bases at V and 8 bases at J, with 15 bases between. This CDR3 is 13 amino acids long. The DNA for the CDR3 is TGTGCCAGCAGCCTCGGGACATGGAACGGCTACACCTTC. It is translated as CASSLGTWNGYTF.

This chain uses TRBV19 with TRBJ1-1; a possible D gene is TRBD1 (5 bases). The CDR3 contains 13 residues. V was clipped by 7 bases and J by 10 bases, with 19 bases between them. Germline V gene data show CDR1 as LNHDA and CDR2 as SQIVND (reference sequence). In DNA, the CDR3 is TGTGCCAGTACCGATCGGGGCGTAGCGGGAGCTTTCTTT. Protein: CASTDRGVAGAFF. The full variable domain, with the rest looked up from reference TRBV19 and TRBJ1-1, is DGGITQSPKYLFRKEGQNVTLSCEQNLNHDAMYWYRQDPGQGLRLIYYSQIVNDFQKGDIAEGYSVSREKKESFPLTVTSAQKNPTAFYLCASTDRGVAGAFFGQGTRLTVV.